One and the same sample provided the 30 T cell receptor beta chains below, sequenced in a study of CD8 T cells in Susac syndrome. RNA in amounts of roughly 0.45 to 1 ug was reverse transcribed with random hexamers. In TCRdb, the immunoSEQ multiplex PCR reads were re-called with MiXCR into one record per CDR3 protein. The profile shows approximately 120,000 distinct CDR3 sequences, approximately 96% of them singletons. Sequenced input: CD4+ T cells from PBMCs. The receptors originated from a human donor in good health.

CDR3 nucleotide sequence: TGTGCCAGCAGCCAGGGGTCGGGGACCGGGGAGCTGTTTTTT. This sequence encodes CASSQGSGTGELFF. This rearrangement joins TRBV3-1 to TRBJ2-2; TRBD2 is a possible D gene (5 bases). Trimming left V 3 bases short and J 5 bases short, with 10 bases between. The CDR3 contains 14 residues. CDR1 and CDR2 (germline): LGHDT, YNNKEL (reference sequence).

The CDR3 is CASSSTSGKETQYF. In DNA form, the CDR3 reads TGTGCCAGCTCCTCGACTAGCGGGAAAGAGACCCAGTACTTC. The V call is TRBV18, the J call TRBJ2-5; 11 nucleotides match TRBD2. J lost 3 bases, V lost 6 bases, and 3 bases had no gene match. Germline assignment: CDR1 KGHSH and CDR2 LQKENI. The CDR3 extends over 14 amino acids.

The chain joins TRBV9 to TRBJ2-7, with D maybe TRBD2 (6 bases). The CDR3 spans 17 residues. V was clipped by 0 bases and J by 0 bases, with 16 bases between them. Germline V gene sequence: CDR1 SGDLS, CDR2 YYNGEE. CDR3 bases: TGTGCCAGCAGCGTAGGAGGCTTGAGGGACTCCTCCTACGAGCAGTACTTC. It encodes CASSVGGLRDSSYEQYF.

The gene calls are TRBV18 and TRBJ2-1; D possibly corresponds to TRBD1 (5 bases). Deletions cut 3 bases from V and 1 base from J, with 7 bases between. This CDR3 is built from 14 residues. CDR1 KGHSH and CDR2 LQKENI come from the germline V gene. The CDR3 sequence is CASSPRASYNEQFF. Here the CDR3 DNA reads TGTGCCAGCTCACCCAGGGCTTCCTACAATGAGCAGTTCTTC.

The chain joins TRBV13 to TRBJ1-5; 8 nucleotides align to TRBD1. V shed 5 bases and J 7 bases; nucleotides not matched to a gene: 10. This CDR3 has 15 amino acids. The germline V gene has CDR1 PRHDT and CDR2 FYEKMQ (reference sequence). Here the CDR3 DNA reads TGTGCCAGCAGCAACAGGACAGGGCGAGCCCAGCCCCAGCATTTT. Its translation is CASSNRTGRAQPQHF.

The chain has TRBV20-1 and TRBJ2-7; D possibly matches TRBD1 or TRBD2 (5 bases each). V lost 3 bases to trimming and J lost 5 bases, with 14 bases between them. The CDR3 length is 13 residues. Germline CDR1 and CDR2: DFQATT and SNEGSKA (reference sequence). CDR3: CSASERWDHEQYF. The CDR3 DNA is TGCAGTGCTAGCGAACGGTGGGACCACGAGCAGTACTTC.

This rearrangement joins TRBV6-2 or TRBV6-3 to TRBJ2-3, with TRBD2 matching 9 bases. Trimming at V came to 6 bases and at J to 0 bases, leaving 1 base not matched to a gene. Germline V gene sequence: CDR1 MNHEY, CDR2 SVGEGT. The CDR3 totals 14 residues. The CDR3 is CASRAGGSTDTQYF. CDR3 nucleotides: TGTGCCAGCAGAGCGGGGGGTAGCACAGATACGCAGTATTTT.

The chain combines TRBV7-3 with TRBJ1-1, with no clear D. This CDR3 contains 13 residues. Trimming shortened V by 8 bases and J by 4 bases, and 14 bases separated the two germline ends. The germline CDR1 and CDR2 sequences are SGHTA and FQGTGA. CDR3 nucleotide sequence: TGTGCCAGCGACGAGTGGGTGGGCACTGAAGCTTTCTTT. It translates to CASDEWVGTEAFF.

The chain recombines TRBV30 with TRBJ2-7; D remains unclear. Germline CDR1 is GTSNPN and CDR2 is SVGIG (reference sequence). V was clipped by 0 bases and J by 9 bases, with 9 bases between them. The CDR3 is 11 residues long. The DNA of the CDR3 is TGTGCCTGGAGTGTGCTGGGAAGGCAGTACTTC. Its translation is CAWSVLGRQYF. Looking up the rest from reference TRBV30 and TRBJ2-7 gives the full variable domain: SQTIHQWPATLVQPVGSPLSLECTVEGTSNPNLYWYRQAAGRGLQLLFYSVGIGQISSEVPQNLSASRPQDRQFILSSKKLLLSDSGFYLCAWSVLGRQYFGPGTRLTVT.

The chain employs TRBV6-5 and TRBJ1-1, with TRBD1 matching over 9 bases. The germline V gene encodes CDR1 MNHEY and CDR2 SVGAGI. The CDR3 runs 14 residues. V shed 1 base, J shed 8 bases, and the junction held 5 bases outside the gene matches. CDR3 sequence (DNA): TGTGCCAGCAGTTACTTGGGGACAGGGCACGAAGCTTTCTTT. Residues: CASSYLGTGHEAFF.

The chain is built from TRBV27 and TRBJ2-5; 9 bases are shared with TRBD1. V lost 6 bases, J lost 4 bases, and 15 bases stayed unmatched. Germline V CDR1 and CDR2: MNHEY, SMNVEV (reference sequence). The CDR3 covers 17 residues. CDR3 coding DNA: TGTGCCAGCAGCCGGGGAATTGGGCGGACAGGGGTAGAGACCCAGTACTTC. It translates to CASSRGIGRTGVETQYF.

The gene calls are TRBV7-2 and TRBJ1-5, with D perhaps matching TRBD1 (6 bases). The CDR3 runs to 16 residues. With 5 bases removed from V and 0 bases from J, the gap between germline ends came to 14 bases. The germline V gene has CDR1 SGHTA and CDR2 FQGNSA. The CDR3 sequence is CASSPETGRSNQPQHF. CDR3 DNA: TGTGCCAGCAGCCCAGAGACAGGCCGTAGCAATCAGCCCCAGCATTTT. The full variable domain, in which reference TRBV7-2 and TRBJ1-5 provide the parts outside the CDR3, is GAGVSQSPSNKVTEKGKDVELRCDPISGHTALYWYRQSLGQGLEFLIYFQGNSAPDKSGLPSDRFSAERTGGSVSTLTIQRTQQEDSAVYLCASSPETGRSNQPQHFGDGTRLSIL.

The CDR3 region is CASSQKQGQPQHF. The CDR3 nucleotides read TGTGCCAGCTCACAAAAACAGGGGCAGCCCCAGCATTTT. The V and J genes are TRBV18 and TRBJ1-5, with 7 nucleotides matching TRBD1. There are 13 residues in the CDR3. The germline gives CDR1 KGHSH, CDR2 LQKENI. V lost 4 bases and J lost 7; bases outside the gene matches: 4. Based on the CDR3 plus reference TRBV18 and TRBJ1-5, the full variable domain is NAGVMQNPRHLVRRRGQEARLRCSPMKGHSHVYWYRQLPEEGLKFMVYLQKENIIDESGMPKERFSAEFPKEGPSILRIQQVVRGDSAAYFCASSQKQGQPQHFGDGTRLSIL.

This clonotype was seen just once. V usage is TRBV2 and J usage is TRBJ1-2, with D tentatively TRBD1 (5 bases). V gave up 2 bases and J gave up 4 bases, with 11 bases separating them. The CDR3 is 14 residues long. In germline, CDR1 is SNHLY, CDR2 FYNNEI. The CDR3 region has the DNA TGTGCCAGCAGTGAACAGGGCCTACTCTATGGCTACACCTTC. Protein: CASSEQGLLYGYTF. Drawing the rest from reference TRBV2 and TRBJ1-2, the complete variable domain is EPEVTQTPSHQVTQMGQEVILRCVPISNHLYFYWYRQILGQKVEFLVSFYNNEISEKSEIFDDQFSVERPDGSNFTLKIRSTKLEDSAMYFCASSEQGLLYGYTFGSGTRLTVV.

This chain joins TRBV5-6 and TRBJ2-6; 8 nucleotides agree with TRBD1. Germline lookup yields CDR1 SGHDT and CDR2 YYEEEE. The CDR3 loop spans 18 amino acids. J lost 0 bases, V lost 3 bases, and 8 bases had no gene match. The CDR3 region has the DNA TGTGCCAGCAGCTCGTCCCGGGACAGGAGCTCTGGGGCCAACGTCCTGACTTTC. Its protein product is CASSSSRDRSSGANVLTF.

The CDR3 coding sequence is TGTGCCAGCTCACCACCGTCCGGGCGGGGATGGACTGAAGCTTTCTTT. Encoded protein: CASSPPSGRGWTEAFF. The chain employs TRBV18 and TRBJ1-1; no reliable D call. In germline, CDR1 is KGHSH, CDR2 LQKENI. CDR3 length equals 16 residues. Trimming stripped 0 bases from V and 5 bases from J, with 16 bases between.

This chain joins TRBV11-1 and TRBJ1-1; D may be TRBD1 (5 bases). Germline CDR1 SGHAT, CDR2 FQDESV (reference sequence). Trimming stripped 5 bases from V and 2 bases from J, with 12 bases between. The CDR3 covers 14 residues. CDR3 nucleotides: TGTGCCAGCAGCCTTGATGACAGAAACACTGAAGCTTTCTTT. It specifies CASSLDDRNTEAFF.

This rearrangement joins TRBV12-3 or TRBV12-4 to TRBJ2-7; D is uncertain. CDR3 size: 12 residues. Between the trimmed V and J ends, which lost 5 bases and 5 bases, there was a span of 10 bases. The CDR3 reads CASSLLWDEQYF. CDR3 sequence (DNA): TGTGCCAGCAGTCTTCTGTGGGACGAGCAGTACTTC.

This clonotype was seen once. The chain links TRBV5-6 to TRBJ2-1, with 9 bases that match TRBD1. The CDR3 is 16 amino acids. Germline lookup yields CDR1 SGHDT and CDR2 YYEEEE. V dropped 4 bases and J dropped 6; count of bases not matched to a gene: 11. The CDR3: CASSTTWTGELNEQFF. The CDR3 DNA sequence: TGTGCCAGCAGCACTACGTGGACAGGGGAACTCAATGAGCAGTTCTTC.

The chain is built from TRBV6-6 and TRBJ2-7; D is perhaps TRBD2 (5 bases). Germline assignment: CDR1 MNHNY and CDR2 SVGAGI (reference sequence). Trimming pared 5 bases from V and 3 bases from J, leaving 14 bases between. The CDR3 loop spans 14 amino acids. The CDR3, as DNA: TGTGCCAGCAGTCCAAGAGCGGCGAGCTACGAGCAGTACTTC. Translating gives CASSPRAASYEQYF.

For the CDR3, the DNA is TGTGCCAGCAGTGAACCCGGCAAGCGGGCCGCTTTCTTT. This encodes CASSEPGKRAAFF. V is TRBV6-1 and J is TRBJ1-1; the D is unclear. The germline gives CDR1 MNHNS, CDR2 SASEGT. The CDR3 is 13 residues long. Trimming took 2 bases from V and 11 from J, leaving 15 bases between them.

V is TRBV9 and J is TRBJ2-5; 10 nucleotides align to TRBD1. This CDR3 comprises 16 residues. Per the germline V gene, CDR1 is SGDLS and CDR2 is YYNGEE. V lost 0 bases to trimming and J lost 3 bases; unmatched junction nucleotides: 5. CDR3 coding DNA: TGTGCCAGCAGCGTAGCTCTGGACAGGGGGGAAGAGACCCAGTACTTC. Translation: CASSVALDRGEETQYF.

The chain employs TRBV3-1 and TRBJ2-7, with 7 bases identical to TRBD1. J gave up 6 bases and V 6 bases, and 11 bases lay outside the gene matches. Germline loops: CDR1 LGHDT, CDR2 YNNKEL (reference sequence). CDR3 size: 14 residues. CDR3 amino acids: CASRPDRDYAEQYF. The CDR3 nucleotides are TGTGCCAGCAGACCCGACAGGGATTACGCCGAGCAGTACTTC.

This sequence joins TRBV24-1 and TRBJ2-2; D not resolved. This CDR3 has 15 residues. The V and J ends lost 0 bases and 2 bases respectively, with 6 bases between them. Germline V gene data show CDR1 as KGHDR and CDR2 as SFDVKD. In DNA, the CDR3 is TGTGCCACCAGTGATTTGGGCAAAAACACCGGGGAGCTGTTTTTT. This gives the protein CATSDLGKNTGELFF.

V usage is TRBV7-2 and J usage is TRBJ2-5; D might be TRBD2 (6 bases). The CDR3 runs to 14 residues. Germline lookup yields CDR1 SGHTA and CDR2 FQGNSA. V was shortened by 5 bases and J by 6 bases, with 16 bases between the two germline ends. CDR3 protein: CASSPASGRQTQYF. In nucleotides, the CDR3 is TGTGCCAGCAGCCCGGCCTCGGGGAGGCAGACCCAGTACTTC.

V gene TRBV7-9 combines with J gene TRBJ2-5; TRBD2 matches at 14 bases. Germline CDR1 and CDR2: SEHNR and FQNEAQ (reference sequence). The CDR3 covers 16 residues. The trim removed 1 base at V and 9 bases at J, leaving 7 bases unmatched. The CDR3 loop reads CASSLDLTSGGVAQYF. The DNA for the CDR3 is TGTGCCAGCAGCTTAGATTTGACTAGCGGGGGGGTAGCCCAGTACTTC. Based on the CDR3 plus reference TRBV7-9 and TRBJ2-5, the full variable domain is DTGVSQNPRHKITKRGQNVTFRCDPISEHNRLYWYRQTLGQGPEFLTYFQNEAQLEKSRLLSDRFSAERPKGSFSTLEIQRTEQGDSAMYLCASSLDLTSGGVAQYFGPGTRLLVL.

The chain is built from TRBV5-1 and TRBJ2-2, with 7 bases aligning to TRBD1. V lost 4 bases to trimming and J lost 4 bases; unmatched junction nucleotides: 7. The germline CDR1 and CDR2 sequences are SGHRS and YFSETQ. CDR3 length equals 15 residues. The CDR3 DNA sequence: TGCGCCAGCAGCCTGGACCCAGGGGGCACCGGGGAGCTGTTTTTT. This sequence encodes CASSLDPGGTGELFF.

The rearrangement joins TRBV6-5 to TRBJ2-2; D is perhaps TRBD1 (8 bases). The CDR3 totals 17 residues. Trimming shortened V by 2 bases and J by 7 bases, and 20 bases separated the two germline ends. CDR1 is MNHEY and CDR2 is SVGAGI in the germline V gene. This CDR3 is CASSYPQGAGAVGELFF. The CDR3 region has the DNA TGTGCCAGCAGTTACCCCCAGGGGGCGGGGGCGGTCGGGGAGCTGTTTTTT.

The rearrangement joins TRBV7-2 to TRBJ1-1, with no clear D. The CDR3 totals 18 residues. Germline V gives CDR1 SGHTA, CDR2 FQGNSA. Trimming cost V 2 bases and J 1 base, with 20 bases left between them. The chain's CDR3 is CASSLNQILSVGNTEAFF. For the CDR3, the DNA is TGTGCCAGCAGCTTAAACCAGATCCTAAGTGTGGGGAACACTGAAGCTTTCTTT.

The genes are TRBV28 and TRBJ2-3; 8 nucleotides align to TRBD2. The germline V gene encodes CDR1 MDHEN and CDR2 SYDVKM. The CDR3 covers 15 residues. The V and J ends lost 7 bases and 3 bases, in that order; junction bases with no gene match: 9. The CDR3 protein is CASTPRGRKTDTQYF. The CDR3 DNA reads TGTGCCAGCACCCCACGCGGGAGGAAAACAGATACGCAGTATTTT.